This T cell receptor beta chain was retrieved from a study of HIV-infected patients and healthy controls. Overall study results and limits: Mean usage of eight alpha and eight beta V genes differed significantly in HIV-infected patients versus controls. The study did not determine the donors' HLA types.

The CDR3 runs to 15 residues. CDR1 and CDR2 from the germline V gene are MGHRA and YSYEKL. V shed 1 base and J shed 5 bases, with 15 bases lying between them. This clonotype has ten or more counts. Its antigen is not identified. Antiretroviral therapy had run roughly three months, about 14 weeks, before follow-up blood collection. All unsorted peripheral T cells were captured because whole blood was used without fractionation. Alpha and beta constant-region primers primed reverse transcription of 400 to 500 ng RNA. Separate chain-specific third strand synthesis with multiplexing indices produced the alpha and beta libraries. Two random hexamers, added before amplification and joined, formed each molecule's 12-nucleotide barcode. TCRdb reprocessed the 5' RACE reads with MiXCR, giving one entry per CDR3 protein. Here the sample spans some 9,300 distinct CDR3 sequences, 5.5% to 7% being singletons.

The source is an adult with HIV infection. The donor label of this sample is uncertain. The genes are TRBV4-1 and TRBJ2-7, with D uncertain. The material was blood, obtained during antiretroviral therapy. CDR3 loop: CASSQVFTLRNEQYF. CDR3 bases: TGCGCCAGCAGCCAAGTGTTTACCCTCCGGAACGAGCAGTACTTC.